A single sample is the source of the 10 T cell receptor beta chains below, sequenced in a study of control samples from healthy donors and cancer patients. This table comes from immunoSEQ multiplex PCR, and its TCRdb copy is limited to in-frame clones, with some not included. Of roughly 130,000 clones in the sample, approximately 90% are singletons; the top ten hold just over 8.5%. Sequencing used blood. These receptors all stem from a man younger than 35 in good health.

The chain uses TRBV4-2 and TRBJ1-2, with D perhaps matching TRBD1 (5 bases). CDR1 and CDR2 (germline): LGHNA, YNFKEQ. The CDR3 has 13 residues. V was clipped by 5 bases and J by 7 bases, with 14 bases between them. The CDR3 is CASSGGTRSGYTF. The DNA of the CDR3 is TGTGCCAGCAGCGGAGGGACCCGGAGTGGCTACACCTTC.

The rearrangement joins TRBV5-4 to TRBJ2-5; D is ambiguous. Germline lookup yields CDR1 SGHNT and CDR2 YYREEE (reference sequence). This CDR3 comprises 13 residues. The germline V and J ends were trimmed by 3 bases and 4 bases, with 10 bases remaining between them. The CDR3 loop reads CASSSPPLETQYF. CDR3 nucleotides: TGTGCCAGCAGCTCGCCTCCGCTAGAGACCCAGTACTTC.

This sequence joins TRBV10-1 and TRBJ1-1; 8 bases agree with TRBD1. The V gene's germline CDR1 is WNHNN and CDR2 SYGVQD (reference sequence). Germline trimming cut 6 bases from V and 1 base from J; bases unmatched to any gene: 7. The CDR3 runs to 15 residues. The CDR3 DNA sequence: TGCGCCAGCAGCCCGACAGGGGAGGCGAACACTGAAGCTTTCTTT. It encodes CASSPTGEANTEAFF.

The V call is TRBV30, the J call TRBJ2-7, with TRBD1 matching 8 bases. The CDR3 runs 14 residues. V trimming: 5 bases; J trimming: 3 bases; junction bases outside the gene matches: 9. CDR1 is GTSNPN, CDR2 SVGIG, per germline (reference sequence). CDR3 sequence: CAWARGQVNYEQYF. DNA for the CDR3: TGTGCCTGGGCCCGGGGACAGGTCAACTACGAGCAGTACTTC. The full variable domain, its missing parts supplied by reference TRBV30 and TRBJ2-7, is SQTIHQWPATLVQPVGSPLSLECTVEGTSNPNLYWYRQAAGRGLQLLFYSVGIGQISSEVPQNLSASRPQDRQFILSSKKLLLSDSGFYLCAWARGQVNYEQYFGPGTRLTVT.

This clone was seen once. The chain combines TRBV30 with TRBJ1-5, with D perhaps matching TRBD1 (5 bases). The CDR3 extends over 16 amino acids. Trimming took off 3 bases at V and 8 bases at J, with 23 bases between the two ends. The germline gives CDR1 GTSNPN, CDR2 SVGIG (reference sequence). The CDR3 spells CAWRRGPIGTGEPQHF. CDR3 in DNA: TGTGCCTGGAGGCGGGGCCCCATCGGGACTGGGGAGCCCCAGCATTTT.

V gene TRBV19 combines with J gene TRBJ1-2; D ambiguous. The V gene's germline CDR1 is LNHDA and CDR2 SQIVND (reference sequence). V gave up 3 bases and J gave up 0 bases, with 11 bases separating them. The CDR3 is made up of 15 amino acids. DNA for the CDR3: TGTGCCAGTAGTATCGAGGCAGAAACTAACTATGGCTACACCTTC. Protein: CASSIEAETNYGYTF.

The V call is TRBV19, the J call TRBJ2-7; TRBD1 agrees at 8 bases. CDR1 is LNHDA, CDR2 SQIVND, per germline (reference sequence). V lost 5 bases, J lost 3 bases, and 12 bases stayed unmatched. This CDR3 contains 16 residues. CDR3 region: CASSPAGQVGGYEQYF. The CDR3 DNA is TGTGCCAGTAGTCCCGCGGGACAGGTCGGGGGCTACGAGCAGTACTTC.

This chain links TRBV7-9 with TRBJ1-6; D is undetermined. Trimming shortened V by 4 bases and J by 5 bases, and 9 bases separated the two germline ends. From germline, CDR1 is SEHNR and CDR2 FQNEAQ (reference sequence). The CDR3 covers 14 residues. CDR3 sequence reads: CASSSSRNNSPLHF. CDR3 sequence (DNA): TGTGCCAGCAGCTCCAGCCGGAATAATTCACCCCTCCACTTT.

The V call is TRBV7-2, the J call TRBJ2-5; D gene uncertain. The ends were cut back, 1 base at V and 4 bases at J, with 13 bases in the middle. Germline CDR1 SGHTA, CDR2 FQGNSA. The CDR3 has 15 residues. The CDR3 region is CASSLGGNGRETQYF. Written as DNA, the CDR3 is TGTGCCAGCAGCTTAGGTGGGAACGGGCGAGAGACCCAGTACTTC.

J is TRBJ1-1 and V is TRBV12-3 or TRBV12-4; D is undetermined. Trimming stripped 10 bases from V and 4 bases from J, with 10 bases between. The CDR3 spans 11 residues. The CDR3 DNA sequence: TGTGCCACCGGAACGGGCACTGAAGCTTTCTTT. Translating it yields CATGTGTEAFF.